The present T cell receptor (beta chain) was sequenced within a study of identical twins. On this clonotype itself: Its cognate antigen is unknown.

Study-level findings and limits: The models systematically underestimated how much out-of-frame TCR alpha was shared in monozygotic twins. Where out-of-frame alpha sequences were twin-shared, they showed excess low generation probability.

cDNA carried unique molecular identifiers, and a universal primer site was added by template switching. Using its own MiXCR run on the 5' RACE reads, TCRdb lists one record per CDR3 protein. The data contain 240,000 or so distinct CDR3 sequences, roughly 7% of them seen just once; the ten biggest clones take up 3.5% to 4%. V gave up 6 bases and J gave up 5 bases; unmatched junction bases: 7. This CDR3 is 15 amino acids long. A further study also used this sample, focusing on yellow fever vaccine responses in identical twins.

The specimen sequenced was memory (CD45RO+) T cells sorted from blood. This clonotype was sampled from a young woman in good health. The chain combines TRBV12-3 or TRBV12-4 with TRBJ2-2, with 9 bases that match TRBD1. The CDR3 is CASREQGALTGELFF. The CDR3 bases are TGTGCCAGCAGAGAACAGGGGGCGTTAACCGGGGAGCTGTTTTTT.